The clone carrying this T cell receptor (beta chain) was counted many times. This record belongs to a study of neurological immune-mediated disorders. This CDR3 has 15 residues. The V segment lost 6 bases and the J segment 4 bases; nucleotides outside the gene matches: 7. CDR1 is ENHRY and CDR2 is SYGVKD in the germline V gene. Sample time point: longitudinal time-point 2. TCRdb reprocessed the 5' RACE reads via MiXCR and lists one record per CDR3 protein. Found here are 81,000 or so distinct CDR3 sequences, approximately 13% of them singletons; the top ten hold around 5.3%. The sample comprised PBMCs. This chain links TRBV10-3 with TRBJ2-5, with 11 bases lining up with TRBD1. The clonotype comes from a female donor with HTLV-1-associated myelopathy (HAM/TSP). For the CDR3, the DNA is TGTGCCATCAGGGATACGGGACAGGGGGGAGAGACCCAGTACTTC. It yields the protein CAIRDTGQGGETQYF.